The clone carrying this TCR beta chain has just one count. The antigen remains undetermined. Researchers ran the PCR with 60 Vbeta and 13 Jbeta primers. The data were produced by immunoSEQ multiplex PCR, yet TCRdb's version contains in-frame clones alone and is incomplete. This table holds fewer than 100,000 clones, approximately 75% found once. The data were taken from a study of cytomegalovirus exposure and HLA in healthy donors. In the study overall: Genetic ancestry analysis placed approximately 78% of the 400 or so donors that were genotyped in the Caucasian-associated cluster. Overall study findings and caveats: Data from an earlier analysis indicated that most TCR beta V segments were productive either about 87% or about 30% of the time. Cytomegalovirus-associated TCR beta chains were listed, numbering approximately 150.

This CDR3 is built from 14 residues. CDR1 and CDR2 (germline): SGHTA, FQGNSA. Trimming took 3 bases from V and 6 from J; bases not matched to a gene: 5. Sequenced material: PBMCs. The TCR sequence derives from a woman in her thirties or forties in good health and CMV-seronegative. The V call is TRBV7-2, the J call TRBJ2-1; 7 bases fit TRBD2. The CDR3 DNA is TGTGCCAGCAGCTTCCAGGGAGGGAGCAATGAGCAGTTCTTC. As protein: CASSFQGGSNEQFF.